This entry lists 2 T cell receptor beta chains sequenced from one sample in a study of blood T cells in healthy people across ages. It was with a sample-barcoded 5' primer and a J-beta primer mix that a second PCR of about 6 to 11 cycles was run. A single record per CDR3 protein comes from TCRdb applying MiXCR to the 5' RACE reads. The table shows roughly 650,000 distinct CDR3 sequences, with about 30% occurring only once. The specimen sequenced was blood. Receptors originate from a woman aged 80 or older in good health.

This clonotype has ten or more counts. CDR3 nucleotides: TGTGCCAGCAGCGTAGGCGGGGAAGAGACCCAGTACTTC. It translates to CASSVGGEETQYF. The rearrangement links TRBV9 to TRBJ2-5; weak D call: TRBD2 (6 bases). The CDR3 consists of 13 residues. The germline V gene encodes CDR1 SGDLS and CDR2 YYNGEE. V was pared by 0 bases and J by 3 bases, with 6 bases between.

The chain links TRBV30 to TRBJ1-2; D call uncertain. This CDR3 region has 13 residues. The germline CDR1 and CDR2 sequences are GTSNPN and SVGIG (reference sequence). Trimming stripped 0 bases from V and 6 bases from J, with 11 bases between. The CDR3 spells CAWSVRVADGYTF. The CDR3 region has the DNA TGTGCCTGGAGTGTCCGGGTGGCGGATGGCTACACCTTC.